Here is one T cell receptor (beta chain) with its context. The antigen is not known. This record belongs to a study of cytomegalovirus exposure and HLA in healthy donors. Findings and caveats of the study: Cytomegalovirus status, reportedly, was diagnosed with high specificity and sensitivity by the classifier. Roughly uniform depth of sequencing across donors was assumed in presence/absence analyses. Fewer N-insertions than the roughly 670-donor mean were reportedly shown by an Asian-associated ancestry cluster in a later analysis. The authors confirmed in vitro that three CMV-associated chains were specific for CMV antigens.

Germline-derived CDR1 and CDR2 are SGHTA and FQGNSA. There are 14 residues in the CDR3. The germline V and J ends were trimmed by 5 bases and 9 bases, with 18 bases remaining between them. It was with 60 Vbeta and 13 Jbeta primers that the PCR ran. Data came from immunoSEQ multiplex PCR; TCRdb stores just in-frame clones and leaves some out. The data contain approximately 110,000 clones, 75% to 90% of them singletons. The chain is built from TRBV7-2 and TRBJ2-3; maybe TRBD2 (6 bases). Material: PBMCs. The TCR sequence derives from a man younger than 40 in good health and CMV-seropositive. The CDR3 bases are TGTGCCAGCAGCCCGCCGGGACTCCTTGAAACGCAGTATTTT. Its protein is CASSPPGLLETQYF.